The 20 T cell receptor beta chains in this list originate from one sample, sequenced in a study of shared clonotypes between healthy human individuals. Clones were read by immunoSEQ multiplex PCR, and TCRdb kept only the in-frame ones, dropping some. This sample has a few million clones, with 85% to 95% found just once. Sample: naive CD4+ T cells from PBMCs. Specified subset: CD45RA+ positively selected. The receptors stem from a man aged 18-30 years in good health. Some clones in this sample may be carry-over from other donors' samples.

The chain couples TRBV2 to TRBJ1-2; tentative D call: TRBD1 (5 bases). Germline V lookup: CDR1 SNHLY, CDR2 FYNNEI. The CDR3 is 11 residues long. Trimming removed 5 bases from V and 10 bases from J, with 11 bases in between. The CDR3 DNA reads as TGTGCCAGCAGTAAGACAGACATCTACACCTTC. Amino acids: CASSKTDIYTF. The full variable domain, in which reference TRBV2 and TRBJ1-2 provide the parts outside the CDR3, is EPEVTQTPSHQVTQMGQEVILRCVPISNHLYFYWYRQILGQKVEFLVSFYNNEISEKSEIFDDQFSVERPDGSNFTLKIRSTKLEDSAMYFCASSKTDIYTFGSGTRLTVV.

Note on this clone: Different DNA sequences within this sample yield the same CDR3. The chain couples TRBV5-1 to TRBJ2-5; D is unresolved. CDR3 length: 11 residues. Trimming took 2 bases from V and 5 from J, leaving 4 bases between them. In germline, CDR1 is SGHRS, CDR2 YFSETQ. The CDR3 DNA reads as TGCGCCAGCAGCTTCGCTGAGACCCAGTACTTC. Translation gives CASSFAETQYF. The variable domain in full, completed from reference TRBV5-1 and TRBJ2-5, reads KAGVTQTPRYLIKTRGQQVTLSCSPISGHRSVSWYQQTPGQGLQFLFEYFSETQRNKGNFPGRFSGRQFSNSRSEMNVSTLELGDSALYLCASSFAETQYFGPGTRLLVL.

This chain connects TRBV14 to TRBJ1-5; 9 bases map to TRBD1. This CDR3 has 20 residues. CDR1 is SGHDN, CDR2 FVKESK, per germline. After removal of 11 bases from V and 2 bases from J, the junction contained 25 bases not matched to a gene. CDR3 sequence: CAGSGGAGTGITEGNQPQHF. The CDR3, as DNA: TGTGCCGGCTCGGGGGGAGCCGGGACAGGGATTACTGAGGGCAATCAGCCCCAGCATTTT.

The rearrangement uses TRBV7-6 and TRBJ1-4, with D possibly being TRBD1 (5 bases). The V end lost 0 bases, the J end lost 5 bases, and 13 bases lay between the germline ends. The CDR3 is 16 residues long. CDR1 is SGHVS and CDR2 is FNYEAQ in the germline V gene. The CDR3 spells CASSLAARAFNEKLFF. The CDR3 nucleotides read TGTGCCAGCAGCTTAGCGGCCAGGGCCTTCAATGAAAAACTGTTTTTT. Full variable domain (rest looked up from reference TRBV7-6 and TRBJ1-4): GAGVSQSPRYKVTKRGQDVALRCDPISGHVSLYWYRQALGQGPEFLTYFNYEAQQDKSGLPNDRFSAERPEGSISTLTIQRTEQRDSAMYRCASSLAARAFNEKLFFGSGTQLSVL.

The CDR3 here is CASSLGGQRGDYGYTF. The CDR3, as DNA: TGTGCCAGCAGCTTGGGGGGACAGAGAGGTGACTATGGCTACACCTTC. V is TRBV5-4 and J is TRBJ1-2; 7 bases match TRBD1. V shed 0 bases, J shed 3 bases, and the junction held 8 bases outside the gene matches. In germline, CDR1 is SGHNT, CDR2 YYREEE (reference sequence). The CDR3 consists of 16 residues.

The CDR3 spells CATLGLPGTGELFF. CDR3 DNA: TGTGCCACGCTGGGGCTCCCGGGGACCGGGGAGCTGTTTTTT. The chain uses TRBV15 and TRBJ2-2; D is possibly TRBD1 or TRBD2 (5 bases each). Germline loops: CDR1 LNHNV, CDR2 YYDKDF (reference sequence). V gave up 9 bases and J gave up 5 bases, with 16 bases separating them. There are 14 residues in the CDR3.

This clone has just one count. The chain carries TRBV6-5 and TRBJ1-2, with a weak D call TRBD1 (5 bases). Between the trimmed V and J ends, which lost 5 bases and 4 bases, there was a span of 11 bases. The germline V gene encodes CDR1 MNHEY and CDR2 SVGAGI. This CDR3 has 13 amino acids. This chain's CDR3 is CASSPREVYGYTF. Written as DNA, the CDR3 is TGTGCCAGCAGTCCCAGGGAAGTCTATGGCTACACCTTC.

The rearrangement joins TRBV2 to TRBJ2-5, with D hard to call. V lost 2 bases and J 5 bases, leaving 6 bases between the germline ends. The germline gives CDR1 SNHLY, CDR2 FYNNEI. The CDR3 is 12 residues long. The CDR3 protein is CASSEFRETQYF. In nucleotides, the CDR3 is TGTGCCAGCAGTGAATTCAGGGAGACCCAGTACTTC.

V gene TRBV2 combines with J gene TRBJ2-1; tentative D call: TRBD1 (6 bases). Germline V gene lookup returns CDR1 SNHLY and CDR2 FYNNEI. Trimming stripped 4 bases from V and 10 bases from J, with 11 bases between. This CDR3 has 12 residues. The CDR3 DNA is TGTGCCAGCAGTGGAGGGACACTCGAGCAGTTCTTC. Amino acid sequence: CASSGGTLEQFF.

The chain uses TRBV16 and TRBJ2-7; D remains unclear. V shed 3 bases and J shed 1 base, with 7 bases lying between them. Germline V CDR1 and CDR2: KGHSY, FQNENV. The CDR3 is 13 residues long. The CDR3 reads CASSQAVSYEQYF. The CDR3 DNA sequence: TGTGCCAGCAGCCAGGCAGTGTCCTACGAGCAGTACTTC.

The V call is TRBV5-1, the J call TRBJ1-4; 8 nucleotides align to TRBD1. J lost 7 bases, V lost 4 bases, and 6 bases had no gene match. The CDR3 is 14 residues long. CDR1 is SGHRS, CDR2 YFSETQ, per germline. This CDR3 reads CASSPTGGLEKLFF. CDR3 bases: TGCGCCAGCAGCCCCACAGGGGGTCTTGAAAAACTGTTTTTT.

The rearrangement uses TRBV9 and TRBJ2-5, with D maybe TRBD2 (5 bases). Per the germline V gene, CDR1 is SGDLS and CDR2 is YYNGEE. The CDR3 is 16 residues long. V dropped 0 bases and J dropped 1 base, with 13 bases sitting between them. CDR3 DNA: TGTGCCAGCAGCGTAGGCCCTACCGGACTCCAAGAGACCCAGTACTTC. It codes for CASSVGPTGLQETQYF.

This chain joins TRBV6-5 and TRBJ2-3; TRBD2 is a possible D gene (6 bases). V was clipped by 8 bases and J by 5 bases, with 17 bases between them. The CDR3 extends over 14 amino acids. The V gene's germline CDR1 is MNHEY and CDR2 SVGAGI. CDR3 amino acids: CASGRREVGDTQYF. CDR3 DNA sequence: TGTGCCAGCGGTCGGAGGGAAGTAGGAGATACGCAGTATTTT.

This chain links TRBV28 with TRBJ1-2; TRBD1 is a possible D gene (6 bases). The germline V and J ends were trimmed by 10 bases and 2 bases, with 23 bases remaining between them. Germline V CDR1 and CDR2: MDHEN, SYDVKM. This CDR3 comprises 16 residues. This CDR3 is CATISSGARNNYGYTF. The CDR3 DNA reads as TGTGCCACCATTTCTTCGGGGGCGCGGAACAACTATGGCTACACCTTC.

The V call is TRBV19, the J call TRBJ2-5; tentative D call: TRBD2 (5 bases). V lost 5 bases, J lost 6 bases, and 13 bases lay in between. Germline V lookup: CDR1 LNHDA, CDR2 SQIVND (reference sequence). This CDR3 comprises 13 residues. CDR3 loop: CASSLDGVKTQYF. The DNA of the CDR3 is TGTGCCAGTAGTCTCGACGGGGTAAAGACCCAGTACTTC.

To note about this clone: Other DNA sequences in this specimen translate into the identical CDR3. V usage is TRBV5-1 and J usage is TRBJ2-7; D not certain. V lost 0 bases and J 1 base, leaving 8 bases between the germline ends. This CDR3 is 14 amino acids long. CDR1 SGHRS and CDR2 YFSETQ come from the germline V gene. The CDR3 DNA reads TGCGCCAGCAGCTTGGGACGCACGTCCTACGAGCAGTACTTC. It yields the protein CASSLGRTSYEQYF.

CDR3 sequence (DNA): TGTGCCACCGAAGAGCGGGAGCAGTACGAGCAGTACTTC. It translates to CATEEREQYEQYF. The rearrangement links TRBV10-3 to TRBJ2-7, with 8 bases identical to TRBD2. The CDR3 consists of 13 residues. The germline V gene encodes CDR1 ENHRY and CDR2 SYGVKD. The junction had 9 bases not matched to a gene; V was cut back by 10 bases and J by 4 bases.

CDR3 in amino acids: CASSLGAGPVDQPQHF. CDR3 bases: TGTGCCAGCAGCTTAGGGGCAGGGCCAGTCGATCAGCCCCAGCATTTT. The chain uses TRBV7-9 and TRBJ1-5; D might be TRBD1 (5 bases). The V and J ends lost 1 base and 5 bases respectively, with 15 bases between them. CDR3 length equals 16 residues. Germline V gene lookup returns CDR1 SEHNR and CDR2 FQNEAQ (reference sequence).

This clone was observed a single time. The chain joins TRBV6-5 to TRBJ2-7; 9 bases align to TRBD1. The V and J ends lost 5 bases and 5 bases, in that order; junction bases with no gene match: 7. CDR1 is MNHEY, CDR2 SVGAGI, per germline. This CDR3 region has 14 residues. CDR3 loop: CASSDPGQGHEQYF. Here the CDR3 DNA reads TGTGCCAGCAGTGACCCGGGACAGGGTCACGAGCAGTACTTC.

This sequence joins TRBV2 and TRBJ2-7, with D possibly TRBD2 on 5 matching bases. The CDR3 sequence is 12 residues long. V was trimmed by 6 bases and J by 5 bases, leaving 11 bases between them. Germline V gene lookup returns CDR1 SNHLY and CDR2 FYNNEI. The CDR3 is CASRRAGDEQYF. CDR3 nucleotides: TGTGCCAGCAGGAGGGCCGGCGACGAGCAGTACTTC.